Listed below are T cell receptor beta chains from one sample, sequenced in a study of patients and donors after allogeneic stem cell transplantation. TCRdb re-derived calls from the RT-PCR reads in MiXCR, one entry per CDR3 protein. The sample has approximately 160,000 distinct CDR3 sequences, 24% seen once. The specimen was blood, either unsorted or a sorted T cell fraction (not recorded which). These receptors originate from a human donor who was either an allogeneic HSCT recipient or a stem cell or donor lymphocyte infusion donor (not recorded which). It is not recorded whose cells these are; they may come from a transplant donor. Each CDR3 is given with its conserved first and last residue.

TRBV10-3	TRBJ2-1	CAISGARVDEQFF
TRBV6-5	TRBJ2-7	CASSSSVTYEQYF
TRBV4-1	TRBJ1-4	CASSPRVIFATNEKLFF
TRBV2	TRBJ1-2	CASSEQGPNGYTF
TRBV5-1	TRBJ2-3	CASSPPLGSGSKDTQYF
TRBV10-3	TRBJ1-2	CAIRPDRGLNYGYTF
TRBV12-3/TRBV12-4	TRBJ2-2	CASSPVGLTGELFF
TRBV12-3/TRBV12-4	TRBJ2-5	CASSGFSDSKRNQETQYF
TRBV5-4	TRBJ2-5	CASSLYGLAGDPLGETQYF
TRBV9	TRBJ1-1	CASSVGAGTEAFF
TRBV20-1	TRBJ1-2	CSARDRTGDGGYTF
TRBV10-3	TRBJ1-1	CAITGTANTEAFF
TRBV12-3/TRBV12-4	TRBJ1-1	CASSLNRGSGTEAFF
TRBV12-3/TRBV12-4	TRBJ2-2	CASSRGVGLAITGELFF
TRBV6-1	TRBJ2-7	CASKRGSYEQYF
TRBV7-2	TRBJ1-5	CASSLHGTEYSNQPQHF
TRBV7-9	TRBJ2-1	CASSPSGSPYNEQFF